The 25 T cell receptor beta chains listed next were all sequenced from one sample in a study of metastatic and nonmetastatic thyroid tumors. TCRdb reprocessed the PCR reads via MiXCR. The sample records roughly 11,000 clones, around 30% being singletons. Until they underwent thyroid surgery, no patient had received any treatment. Source material: adjacent normal tissue. The receptors were gathered from a male donor with papillary thyroid cancer or a benign thyroid nodule (not recorded which). Some clones in this sample may be carry-over from other donors' samples.

The chain links TRBV13 to TRBJ2-2; D is perhaps TRBD1 (6 bases). V dropped 5 bases and J dropped 0 bases, with 25 bases sitting between them. Per germline, CDR1 PRHDT and CDR2 FYEKMQ (reference sequence). This CDR3 contains 20 residues. CDR3 in amino acids: CASSTRTITGTHANTGELFF. The CDR3 nucleotides read TGTGCCAGCAGCACGCGCACAATCACAGGGACGCACGCGAACACCGGGGAGCTGTTTTTT.

V usage is TRBV30 and J usage is TRBJ1-1; 8 positions agree with TRBD1. J was trimmed by 1 base and V by 3 bases; bases with no gene match: 4. This CDR3 has 14 amino acids. CDR1 and CDR2 from the germline V gene are GTSNPN and SVGIG (reference sequence). CDR3 residues: CAWRRTGRNTEAFF. CDR3 nucleotide sequence: TGTGCCTGGAGGAGGACAGGGAGGAACACTGAAGCTTTCTTT. Full variable domain (outside the CDR3, taken from reference TRBV30 and TRBJ1-1): SQTIHQWPATLVQPVGSPLSLECTVEGTSNPNLYWYRQAAGRGLQLLFYSVGIGQISSEVPQNLSASRPQDRQFILSSKKLLLSDSGFYLCAWRRTGRNTEAFFGQGTRLTVV.

As to this clone: At one end the junction does not follow the germline gene, possibly because of a read error. The DNA of the CDR3 is TGTGCCAGCAGATCAACACGGGACTTAACAGATACGCAGGATTTT. Translation: CASRSTRDLTDTQDF. This chain joins TRBV28 and TRBJ2-3; possibly TRBD2 for D (6 bases). The length of the CDR3 is 15 residues. Germline values: CDR1 MDHEN, CDR2 SYDVKM. Based on the CDR3 plus reference TRBV28 and TRBJ2-3, the full variable domain is DVKVTQSSRYLVKRTGEKVFLECVQDMDHENMFWYRQDPGLGLRLIYFSYDVKMKEKGDIPEGYSVSREKKERFSLILESASTNQTSMYLCASRSTRDLTDTQDFGPGTRLTVL.

A word on this clone: A junction boundary mismatches the germline segment, possibly from a read error. V usage is TRBV5-6 and J usage is TRBJ2-7; unclear D gene. The CDR3 extends over 16 amino acids. Germline V lookup: CDR1 SGHDT, CDR2 YYEEEE. The CDR3 here is CASSSLSDPTSYEQYF. The DNA for the CDR3 is TGTGCCAGTAGCTCGTTGTCGGACCCGACCTCCTACGAGCAGTACTTC.

V usage is TRBV3-1 and J usage is TRBJ2-1; D is possibly TRBD2 (6 bases). This CDR3 is 15 amino acids long. V lost 4 bases and J lost 8, with 18 bases in between. The germline gives CDR1 LGHDT, CDR2 YNNKEL (reference sequence). The CDR3 loop is CASSPTSTYSDEQFF. For the CDR3, the DNA is TGTGCCAGCAGCCCCACTAGCACCTATTCAGATGAGCAGTTCTTC.

Comments on this clone: A junction end diverges from the germline sequence, so it may reflect a read error. Here the CDR3 reads CASSEWASGHNYQFF. CDR3 coding DNA: TGTGCCAGCAGTGAATGGGCTAGCGGACACAATTATCAGTTCTTT. The V gene is TRBV6-1, the J gene TRBJ2-1, with 7 positions matching TRBD2. CDR1 MNHNS and CDR2 SASEGT come from the germline V gene. The length of the CDR3 is 15 residues.

The chain has TRBV28 and TRBJ2-7, with 12 bases matching TRBD2. Germline V lookup: CDR1 MDHEN, CDR2 SYDVKM. The CDR3 has 16 residues. Germline trimming cut 3 bases from V and 3 bases from J; bases unmatched to any gene: 6. CDR3 in amino acids: CASSLVGLAGFYEQYF. DNA of the CDR3: TGTGCCAGCAGTTTGGTCGGACTAGCGGGATTCTACGAGCAGTACTTC. The full variable domain, rest sourced from reference TRBV28 and TRBJ2-7, is DVKVTQSSRYLVKRTGEKVFLECVQDMDHENMFWYRQDPGLGLRLIYFSYDVKMKEKGDIPEGYSVSREKKERFSLILESASTNQTSMYLCASSLVGLAGFYEQYFGPGTRLTVT.

This clone was observed a few times. The rearrangement links TRBV6-1 to TRBJ2-1, with 13 bases that match TRBD2. Looked up from germline, CDR1 is MNHNS and CDR2 is SASEGT. The CDR3 loop spans 17 amino acids. V trimming: 2 bases; J trimming: 4 bases; junction bases outside the gene matches: 5. The chain's CDR3 is CASSEWTSGSTYNEQFF. For the CDR3, the DNA is TGTGCCAGCAGTGAATGGACTAGCGGGAGTACTTACAATGAGCAGTTCTTC.

This sequence joins TRBV6-1 and TRBJ1-2; D may be TRBD1 (6 bases). Trimming pared 10 bases from V and 8 bases from J, leaving 23 bases between. Germline values: CDR1 MNHNS, CDR2 SASEGT. The CDR3 loop spans 14 amino acids. The CDR3 is CATIPGQGRTGYTF. Written as DNA, the CDR3 is TGTGCCACCATCCCGGGACAAGGACGGACGGGCTACACCTTC.

The sample holds a few counts of this clone. The chain joins TRBV12-3 or TRBV12-4 to TRBJ2-2; D is undetermined. V lost 5 bases and J lost 3, with 10 bases in between. This CDR3 contains 14 residues. The CDR3 nucleotides read TGTGCCAGCAGTCCTCAAGCCTACACCGGGGAGCTGTTTTTT. This codes for CASSPQAYTGELFF.

Concerning this clone itself: Sequence at one end of the junction differs from germline and may be a read error. J is TRBJ2-7 and V is TRBV11-2, with 10 bases lining up with TRBD1. Germline CDR1 is SGHAT and CDR2 is FQNNGV. The CDR3 spans 18 residues. CDR3 bases: TGTGCTAGCAGCTTACACGGGACAGGGGCACCATCCTCATACGAGCAGTACTTC. The encoded protein is CASSLHGTGAPSSYEQYF. The full variable domain, completed using reference TRBV11-2 and TRBJ2-7, is EAGVAQSPRYKIIEKRQSVAFWCNPISGHATLYWYQQILGQGPKLLIQFQNNGVVDDSQLPKDRFSAERLKGVDSTLKIQPAKLEDSAVYLCASSLHGTGAPSSYEQYFGPGTRLTVT.

This clone was seen a handful of times. The chain couples TRBV6-1 to TRBJ2-3; D gene unclear. This CDR3 is 14 amino acids long. Germline values: CDR1 MNHNS, CDR2 SASEGT. V was trimmed by 6 bases and J by 1 base, leaving 11 bases between them. The DNA of the CDR3 is TGTGCCAGCAGACTCAATTTAGGCACAGATACGCAGTATTTT. As protein: CASRLNLGTDTQYF.

V usage is TRBV10-2 and J usage is TRBJ2-7, with TRBD1 matching 8 bases. V dropped 8 bases and J dropped 5; count of bases not matched to a gene: 5. The CDR3 has 12 residues. CDR1 and CDR2 (germline): WSHSY, SAAADI. The CDR3 DNA is TGCGCCAGCGATAGGACAGGGAACGAGCAGTACTTC. It is translated as CASDRTGNEQYF.

This clone is termed medium-sized. This sequence joins TRBV6-5 and TRBJ1-1, with D maybe TRBD1 (5 bases). V lost 2 bases to trimming and J lost 4 bases, with 8 bases between them. CDR1 MNHEY and CDR2 SVGAGI come from the germline V gene. The length of the CDR3 is 13 residues. For the CDR3, the DNA is TGTGCCAGCAGTTACGGGGGAGTCACTGAAGCTTTCTTT. Its translation is CASSYGGVTEAFF.

This clone has ten or more counts. V and J are TRBV6-1 and TRBJ1-2, with TRBD1 identical over 7 bases. The CDR3 covers 16 residues. V lost 6 bases to trimming and J lost 6 bases; unmatched junction nucleotides: 16. Germline CDR1 and CDR2: MNHNS and SASEGT. CDR3 in amino acids: CASSMTGISAKDGYTF. In DNA form, the CDR3 reads TGTGCCAGCAGCATGACAGGGATTAGTGCGAAGGATGGCTACACCTTC.

V and J are TRBV7-2 and TRBJ2-7; the D is unclear. The CDR3 length is 13 residues. CDR1 and CDR2 from the germline V gene are SGHTA and FQGNSA. V was cut by 2 bases and J by 3 bases, with 8 bases left in between. Here the CDR3 DNA reads TGTGCCAGCAGCTTACGGCTGAACTACGAGCAGTACTTC. Translating gives CASSLRLNYEQYF. Looking up the rest from reference TRBV7-2 and TRBJ2-7 gives the full variable domain: GAGVSQSPSNKVTEKGKDVELRCDPISGHTALYWYRQSLGQGLEFLIYFQGNSAPDKSGLPSDRFSAERTGGSVSTLTIQRTQQEDSAVYLCASSLRLNYEQYFGPGTRLTVT.

This clone was seen just once. The chain links TRBV11-2 to TRBJ2-1; D is uncertain. There are 14 residues in the CDR3. From germline, CDR1 is SGHAT and CDR2 FQNNGV. V was pared by 0 bases and J by 10 bases, with 13 bases between. The DNA for the CDR3 is TGTGCCAGCAGCTTAGACCCAGCCAGGAAGGAGCAGTTCTTC. Translated: CASSLDPARKEQFF.

The genes are TRBV20-1 and TRBJ1-1; 8 bases map to TRBD1. V shed 8 bases, J shed 5 bases, and the junction held 10 bases outside the gene matches. This CDR3 region has 13 residues. Germline CDR1 DFQATT, CDR2 SNEGSKA (reference sequence). The CDR3: CSYTGGRGTEAFF. The CDR3 coding sequence is TGCAGTTATACAGGGGGGCGAGGGACTGAAGCTTTCTTT.

Many counts were recorded for this clone. The conserved final phenylalanine or tryptophan is absent from the CDR3, which likely points to a read error. This chain connects TRBV24-1 to TRBJ2-5, with TRBD2 identical over 14 bases. V was clipped by 4 bases and J by 4 bases; unmatched bases: 13. CDR1 KGHDR and CDR2 SFDVKD come from the germline V gene. The CDR3 contains 19 residues. CDR3 nucleotides: TGTGCCACCAGTGACCCTCGGACTAGCGGGAGGCCGGAGGTAGAGACCCAGTACCTC. Protein sequence: CATSDPRTSGRPEVETQYL.

By its share, this clone is large. The V gene is TRBV6-1, the J gene TRBJ1-2, with 8 bases that match TRBD1. Germline V gene data show CDR1 as MNHNS and CDR2 as SASEGT. This CDR3 is 14 amino acids long. V shed 6 bases, J shed 2 bases, and the junction held 5 bases outside the gene matches. The CDR3 DNA is TGTGCCAGCAGACCGGGACAGGAAAACTATGGCTACACCTTC. This codes for CASRPGQENYGYTF.

By share, this clone ranks as medium-sized. The chain recombines TRBV30 with TRBJ2-1, with D uncertain. The V end lost 1 base, the J end lost 4 bases, and 11 bases lay between the germline ends. Germline CDR1 and CDR2: GTSNPN and SVGIG (reference sequence). The CDR3 length is 14 residues. CDR3 protein: CAWSGPTSYNEQFF. The CDR3 nucleotides are TGTGCCTGGAGTGGCCCAACCAGTTACAATGAGCAGTTCTTC.

The V and J genes are TRBV5-1 and TRBJ2-7, with 9 bases identical to TRBD2. Unmatched junction bases numbered 1, after V lost 4 bases and J lost 5 bases. The CDR3 spans 12 residues. From germline, CDR1 is SGHRS and CDR2 YFSETQ. CDR3 region: CASSERGDEQYF. The CDR3 DNA is TGCGCCAGCAGCGAGCGGGGGGACGAGCAGTACTTC.

This clone is medium-sized. The J gene is TRBJ2-3, the V gene TRBV10-1; D gene unclear. The germline V and J ends were trimmed by 8 bases and 2 bases, with 5 bases remaining between them. Looked up from germline, CDR1 is WNHNN and CDR2 is SYGVQD (reference sequence). The CDR3 sequence is 11 residues long. CDR3 amino acids: CASGSTDTQYF. The CDR3 region has the DNA TGCGCCAGCGGATCCACAGATACGCAGTATTTT.

The chain is built from TRBV7-8 and TRBJ2-4, with TRBD2 matching 7 bases. Germline V gene sequence: CDR1 SGHVS, CDR2 FQNEAQ. V lost 2 bases and J lost 7; bases outside the gene matches: 8. CDR3 length: 15 amino acids. CDR3 in amino acids: CASSLLWGGANIQYF. The DNA of the CDR3 is TGTGCCAGCAGCTTATTGTGGGGGGGAGCCAACATTCAGTACTTC.

In its sample, this clone is medium-sized. The chain joins TRBV25-1 to TRBJ2-2; TRBD1 matches at 11 bases. There are 17 residues in the CDR3. Germline assignment: CDR1 MGHDK and CDR2 SYGVNS. The V and J ends lost 4 bases and 4 bases, in that order; junction bases with no gene match: 8. CDR3 DNA: TGTGCCAGCAGTGCCCCCGGGACAGGGGGTGTCACCGGGGAGCTGTTTTTT. Its protein is CASSAPGTGGVTGELFF.